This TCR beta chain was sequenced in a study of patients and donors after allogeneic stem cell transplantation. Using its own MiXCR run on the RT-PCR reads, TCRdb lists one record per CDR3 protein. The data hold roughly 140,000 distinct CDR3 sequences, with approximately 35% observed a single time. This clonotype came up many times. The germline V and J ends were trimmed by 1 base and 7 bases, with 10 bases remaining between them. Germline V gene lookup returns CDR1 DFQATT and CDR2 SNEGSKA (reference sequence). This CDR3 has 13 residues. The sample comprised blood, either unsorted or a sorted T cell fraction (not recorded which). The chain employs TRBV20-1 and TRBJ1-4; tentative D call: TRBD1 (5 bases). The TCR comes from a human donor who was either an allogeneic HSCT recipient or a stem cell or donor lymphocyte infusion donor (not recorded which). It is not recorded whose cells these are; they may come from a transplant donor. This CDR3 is CSARAGVGEKLFF. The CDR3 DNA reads TGCAGTGCTAGAGCGGGGGTTGGTGAAAAACTGTTTTTT.